The clone carrying this TCR beta chain was observed a handful of times. What it binds is unknown. This sample is drawn from a study of CD8 T cells in ankylosing spondylitis. Study-wide findings and caveats: What appeared characteristic of ankylosing spondylitis blood was a TCR beta motif of fewer than ten highly homologous variants.

Library preparation for TCR beta used quantitative 5'-RACE with molecular barcodes. TCRdb re-analysed the 5' RACE reads in MiXCR, keeping a single row per CDR3 protein. The sample shows 230,000 or so distinct CDR3 sequences, over 15% of them seen only once. The sequence derives from a male donor with ankylosing spondylitis or in good health (not recorded which). The sample consisted of blood, either unsorted or a sorted T cell fraction (not recorded which).

CDR3 region: CASSQVAGGPYEQYF. The CDR3 nucleotides read TGCGCCAGCAGCCAAGTGGCGGGAGGGCCGTACGAGCAGTACTTC. The chain couples TRBV4-1 to TRBJ2-7; 9 bases fit TRBD2. In germline, CDR1 is MGHRA, CDR2 YSYEKL. CDR3 length: 15 residues. V lost 1 base, J lost 4 bases, and 5 bases stayed unmatched.